The rows below give T cell receptor beta chains drawn from one sample of a study of CD8 T cells in Susac syndrome. TCRdb reanalysed the immunoSEQ multiplex PCR reads using MiXCR and keeps one entry per CDR3 protein. The sample carries some 190,000 distinct CDR3 sequences, approximately 93% recorded once. The sample comprised CD4+ T cells from PBMCs. Receptor source: a human donor in good health. The CDR3 runs from the conserved cysteine through the conserved F or W. D genes are given only for firm matches. Size is stated for part of the rows, as once, few or many counts, or as a class when the clone is expanded.

d_gene: TRBD1; v_gene: TRBV6-5; abundance: .; j_gene: TRBJ1-3; CDR3aa: CASSRTGGNTIYF; CDR3nt: TGTGCCAGCTCCCGGACAGGTGGAAACACCATATATTTT
d_gene: .; v_gene: TRBV14; abundance: .; j_gene: TRBJ1-3; CDR3aa: CASSPGGTLSGNTIYF; CDR3nt: TGTGCCAGCAGCCCCGGGGGGACGCTCTCTGGAAACACCATATATTTT
d_gene: .; v_gene: TRBV11-2; abundance: once; j_gene: TRBJ2-6; CDR3aa: CASSSGWAIRRSGANVLTF; CDR3nt: TGTGCCAGCAGCTCAGGATGGGCCATACGGCGCTCTGGGGCCAACGTCCTGACTTTC
d_gene: TRBD1; v_gene: TRBV7-2; abundance: .; j_gene: TRBJ2-5; CDR3aa: CASSGGDRGQTQYF; CDR3nt: TGTGCCAGCAGTGGGGGGGACAGGGGTCAGACCCAGTACTTC
d_gene: TRBD1; v_gene: TRBV20-1; abundance: .; j_gene: TRBJ2-1; CDR3aa: CSGLWTGKGNEQFF; CDR3nt: TGCAGCGGACTTTGGACAGGGAAGGGAAATGAGCAGTTCTTC
d_gene: .; v_gene: TRBV7-2; abundance: .; j_gene: TRBJ2-5; CDR3aa: CASSLDGPTSGETQYF; CDR3nt: TGTGCCAGCAGCTTAGACGGGCCTACATCAGGAGAGACCCAGTACTTC
d_gene: .; v_gene: TRBV4-3; abundance: .; j_gene: TRBJ1-1; CDR3aa: CASSQNTGTPAAFF; CDR3nt: TGCGCCAGCAGCCAGAACACAGGGACCCCCGCAGCTTTCTTT
d_gene: .; v_gene: TRBV5-1; abundance: .; j_gene: TRBJ2-2; CDR3aa: CASFSGSPRELFF; CDR3nt: TGCGCCAGCTTCAGCGGTAGTCCCCGGGAGCTGTTTTTT
d_gene: TRBD2; v_gene: TRBV4-3; abundance: .; j_gene: TRBJ2-2; CDR3aa: CASSQPSGGAGGELFF; CDR3nt: TGCGCCAGCAGCCAACCAAGCGGGGGGGCCGGCGGGGAGCTGTTTTTT
d_gene: .; v_gene: TRBV7-8; abundance: .; j_gene: TRBJ1-2; CDR3aa: CASSLADRDYGYTF; CDR3nt: TGTGCCAGCAGCTTAGCGGACAGAGACTATGGCTACACCTTC
d_gene: .; v_gene: TRBV6-1; abundance: few; j_gene: TRBJ2-7; CDR3aa: CASSTRQAYEQYF; CDR3nt: TGTGCCAGCAGTACTAGACAGGCCTACGAGCAGTACTTC
d_gene: .; v_gene: TRBV3-1; abundance: .; j_gene: TRBJ1-4; CDR3aa: CASSQDPTGPTNEKLFF; CDR3nt: TGTGCCAGCAGCCAAGACCCCACGGGACCAACTAATGAAAAACTGTTTTTT
d_gene: .; v_gene: TRBV7-3; abundance: .; j_gene: TRBJ2-3; CDR3aa: CASSLTGKGTDTQYF; CDR3nt: TGTGCCAGCAGCTTGACAGGAAAGGGCACAGATACGCAGTATTTT
d_gene: TRBD2; v_gene: TRBV28; abundance: .; j_gene: TRBJ2-5; CDR3aa: CASSLLTSGVETQYF; CDR3nt: TGTGCCAGCAGTTTGTTGACTAGCGGGGTGGAGACCCAGTACTTC
d_gene: .; v_gene: TRBV6-5; abundance: .; j_gene: TRBJ2-5; CDR3aa: CVSKGPQETQYF; CDR3nt: TGTGTCAGCAAGGGCCCCCAAGAGACCCAGTACTTC
d_gene: .; v_gene: TRBV7-8; abundance: .; j_gene: TRBJ2-5; CDR3aa: CASSFREEGQYF; CDR3nt: TGTGCCAGCAGCTTCCGGGAAGAGGGCCAGTACTTC
d_gene: TRBD2; v_gene: TRBV20-1; abundance: .; j_gene: TRBJ2-5; CDR3aa: CSASKASGGTRETQYF; CDR3nt: TGCAGTGCTAGTAAGGCTAGCGGGGGTACCAGGGAGACCCAGTACTTC
d_gene: TRBD1; v_gene: TRBV28; abundance: .; j_gene: TRBJ1-1; CDR3aa: CASLHPDRGGGNTEAFF; CDR3nt: TGTGCCAGCCTACACCCGGACAGGGGAGGGGGGAACACTGAAGCTTTCTTT
d_gene: .; v_gene: TRBV19; abundance: once; j_gene: TRBJ1-2; CDR3aa: CASNPQGRGYPYGYTF; CDR3nt: TGTGCCAGCAACCCCCAGGGGAGGGGTTACCCCTATGGCTACACCTTC
d_gene: TRBD2; v_gene: TRBV11-2; abundance: .; j_gene: TRBJ2-3; CDR3aa: CASSPQRGTDTQYF; CDR3nt: TGTGCCAGCAGCCCCCAGCGGGGGACAGATACGCAGTATTTT
d_gene: .; v_gene: TRBV5-5; abundance: .; j_gene: TRBJ1-2; CDR3aa: CASSFGLPGNGYTF; CDR3nt: TGTGCCAGCAGCTTCGGGCTCCCCGGTAATGGCTACACCTTC
d_gene: TRBD1; v_gene: TRBV5-4; abundance: .; j_gene: TRBJ1-1; CDR3aa: CASSWTGDTEAFF; CDR3nt: TGTGCCAGCAGCTGGACAGGGGACACTGAAGCTTTCTTT
d_gene: TRBD2; v_gene: TRBV7-9; abundance: .; j_gene: TRBJ2-6; CDR3aa: CASSLVAGGAISGANVLTF; CDR3nt: TGTGCCAGCAGCTTAGTAGCGGGGGGCGCTATCTCTGGGGCCAACGTCCTGACTTTC
d_gene: .; v_gene: TRBV30; abundance: .; j_gene: TRBJ1-2; CDR3aa: CAWRPKATYGYTF; CDR3nt: TGTGCCTGGAGACCCAAGGCCACCTATGGCTACACCTTC
d_gene: .; v_gene: TRBV27; abundance: .; j_gene: TRBJ2-6; CDR3aa: CASSSPRKTGANVLTF; CDR3nt: TGTGCCAGCAGTTCCCCAAGAAAAACTGGGGCCAACGTCCTGACTTTC
d_gene: TRBD1; v_gene: TRBV30; abundance: .; j_gene: TRBJ1-4; CDR3aa: CAWSVSRQGLRWTNEKLFF; CDR3nt: TGTGCCTGGAGTGTATCCAGACAGGGCTTAAGATGGACTAATGAAAAACTGTTTTTT
d_gene: TRBD1; v_gene: TRBV14; abundance: .; j_gene: TRBJ2-2; CDR3aa: CASSHRGFSGELFF; CDR3nt: TGTGCCAGCAGCCACAGGGGGTTTTCCGGGGAGCTGTTTTTT
d_gene: TRBD1; v_gene: TRBV7-3; abundance: .; j_gene: TRBJ2-3; CDR3aa: CASSLRGTGSTDTQYF; CDR3nt: TGTGCCAGCAGCTTAAGGGGGACAGGCAGCACAGATACGCAGTATTTT
d_gene: .; v_gene: TRBV20-1; abundance: .; j_gene: TRBJ2-5; CDR3aa: CSATTIGRETQYF; CDR3nt: TGCAGTGCAACAACTATCGGGCGGGAGACCCAGTACTTC
d_gene: .; v_gene: TRBV12-3/TRBV12-4; abundance: .; j_gene: TRBJ2-4; CDR3aa: CASSLSVVAKNIQYF; CDR3nt: TGTGCCAGCAGTTTATCAGTGGTAGCCAAAAACATTCAGTACTTC
d_gene: .; v_gene: TRBV28; abundance: .; j_gene: TRBJ1-1; CDR3aa: CASWLGLNTEAFF; CDR3nt: TGTGCCAGCTGGCTGGGGTTGAACACTGAAGCTTTCTTT
d_gene: .; v_gene: TRBV9; abundance: once; j_gene: TRBJ1-6; CDR3aa: CASSAGVGSASPLHF; CDR3nt: TGTGCCAGCAGCGCCGGGGTTGGGTCGGCTTCACCCCTCCACTTT
d_gene: TRBD2; v_gene: TRBV7-3; abundance: .; j_gene: TRBJ2-3; CDR3aa: CASSETSGASDTQYF; CDR3nt: TGTGCCAGCAGCGAGACTAGCGGGGCTTCAGATACGCAGTATTTT
d_gene: .; v_gene: TRBV6-2/TRBV6-3; abundance: .; j_gene: TRBJ2-1; CDR3aa: CASTGAVDLRDEQFF; CDR3nt: TGTGCCAGCACGGGCGCGGTGGACCTACGGGATGAGCAGTTCTTC
d_gene: TRBD1; v_gene: TRBV7-2; abundance: .; j_gene: TRBJ1-6; CDR3aa: CASSFAGTGDSPLHF; CDR3nt: TGTGCCAGCAGCTTTGCCGGGACAGGGGATTCACCCCTCCACTTT
d_gene: TRBD1; v_gene: TRBV5-1; abundance: .; j_gene: TRBJ2-6; CDR3aa: CASSSWTGASSGANVLTF; CDR3nt: TGCGCCAGCAGTTCCTGGACAGGAGCCAGCTCTGGGGCCAACGTCCTGACTTTC
d_gene: .; v_gene: TRBV12-3/TRBV12-4; abundance: .; j_gene: TRBJ2-7; CDR3aa: CASSLGQGNEQYF; CDR3nt: TGTGCCAGCAGTTTAGGGCAGGGGAACGAGCAGTACTTC
d_gene: .; v_gene: TRBV27; abundance: .; j_gene: TRBJ2-5; CDR3aa: CASRGGDQETQYF; CDR3nt: TGTGCCAGCAGGGGAGGAGACCAAGAGACCCAGTACTTC
d_gene: .; v_gene: TRBV19; abundance: .; j_gene: TRBJ1-3; CDR3aa: CASTYTTGSGNTIYF; CDR3nt: TGTGCCAGTACCTATACCACCGGCTCTGGAAACACCATATATTTT
d_gene: TRBD1; v_gene: TRBV5-4; abundance: .; j_gene: TRBJ2-5; CDR3aa: CASSSSGTGQETQYF; CDR3nt: TGTGCCAGCAGCTCGTCCGGGACAGGACAAGAGACCCAGTACTTC
d_gene: .; v_gene: TRBV27; abundance: once; j_gene: TRBJ1-2; CDR3aa: CASTQSGTLGHYGYTF; CDR3nt: TGTGCCAGCACCCAATCGGGTACACTCGGGCACTATGGCTACACCTTC
d_gene: .; v_gene: TRBV20-1; abundance: .; j_gene: TRBJ1-5; CDR3aa: CSTSGGSPNQPQHF; CDR3nt: TGCTCCACAAGCGGGGGCAGTCCCAATCAGCCCCAGCATTTT
d_gene: .; v_gene: TRBV7-9; abundance: few; j_gene: TRBJ2-5; CDR3aa: CASSLRVRGETQYF; CDR3nt: TGTGCCAGCAGCTTAAGGGTGAGAGGAGAGACCCAGTACTTC
d_gene: TRBD1; v_gene: TRBV7-2; abundance: .; j_gene: TRBJ1-5; CDR3aa: CASSLEQGVGQPQHF; CDR3nt: TGTGCCAGCAGCTTAGAACAGGGGGTAGGTCAGCCCCAGCATTTT
d_gene: .; v_gene: TRBV4-2; abundance: once; j_gene: TRBJ2-2; CDR3aa: CASSQDPATGELFF; CDR3nt: TGTGCCAGCAGCCAAGATCCGGCCACCGGGGAGCTGTTTTTT
d_gene: .; v_gene: TRBV9; abundance: .; j_gene: TRBJ1-5; CDR3aa: CASSGDGPGQPQHF; CDR3nt: TGTGCCAGCAGCGGGGACGGCCCGGGGCAGCCCCAGCATTTT
d_gene: .; v_gene: TRBV6-5; abundance: .; j_gene: TRBJ1-2; CDR3aa: CASSPGRYNGYTF; CDR3nt: TGTGCCAGCAGCCCCGGACGGTACAATGGCTACACCTTC
d_gene: TRBD1; v_gene: TRBV7-6; abundance: .; j_gene: TRBJ2-3; CDR3aa: CASSLRDRRSTDTQYF; CDR3nt: TGTGCCAGCAGCCTCAGGGACAGGAGGAGCACAGATACGCAGTATTTT
d_gene: .; v_gene: TRBV5-1; abundance: .; j_gene: TRBJ2-3; CDR3aa: CASSLEGPPGRDTQYF; CDR3nt: TGCGCCAGCAGCTTGGAAGGCCCCCCAGGACGAGATACGCAGTATTTT
d_gene: .; v_gene: TRBV5-6; abundance: .; j_gene: TRBJ2-7; CDR3aa: CASSLALGTYEQYF; CDR3nt: TGTGCCAGCAGCTTGGCGTTGGGGACCTACGAGCAGTACTTC
d_gene: .; v_gene: TRBV4-1; abundance: .; j_gene: TRBJ2-7; CDR3aa: CASSQVPVSSYEQYF; CDR3nt: TGCGCCAGCAGCCAAGTTCCCGTGAGCTCCTACGAGCAGTACTTC
d_gene: .; v_gene: TRBV14; abundance: .; j_gene: TRBJ2-3; CDR3aa: CASSQGPVDTQYF; CDR3nt: TGTGCCAGCAGCCAAGGCCCCGTAGATACGCAGTATTTT
d_gene: .; v_gene: TRBV5-4; abundance: .; j_gene: TRBJ2-2; CDR3aa: CASSTRTRTIGELFF; CDR3nt: TGTGCCAGCAGTACCCGGACCCGTACGATCGGGGAGCTGTTTTTT
d_gene: TRBD1; v_gene: TRBV14; abundance: .; j_gene: TRBJ2-5; CDR3aa: CASSQLRTGPWEETQYF; CDR3nt: TGTGCCAGCAGCCAGCTCCGGACAGGGCCCTGGGAAGAGACCCAGTACTTC
d_gene: TRBD1; v_gene: TRBV7-2; abundance: .; j_gene: TRBJ2-5; CDR3aa: CASSLIGQGGTQYF; CDR3nt: TGTGCCAGCAGCTTAATAGGACAGGGGGGGACCCAGTACTTC
d_gene: .; v_gene: TRBV9; abundance: .; j_gene: TRBJ2-1; CDR3aa: CASSVAARSSYNEQFF; CDR3nt: TGTGCCAGCAGCGTAGCAGCGAGAAGCTCCTACAATGAGCAGTTCTTC
d_gene: .; v_gene: TRBV30; abundance: once; j_gene: TRBJ1-4; CDR3aa: CAWSVNRQRNEKLFF; CDR3nt: TGTGCCTGGAGTGTGAACAGACAGCGGAATGAAAAACTGTTTTTT
d_gene: .; v_gene: TRBV6-2/TRBV6-3; abundance: .; j_gene: TRBJ1-6; CDR3aa: CASSYPWAKDNSPLHF; CDR3nt: TGTGCCAGCAGTTACCCATGGGCAAAAGATAATTCACCCCTCCACTTT
d_gene: .; v_gene: TRBV5-1; abundance: .; j_gene: TRBJ2-7; CDR3aa: CASSLEEGLSYEQYF; CDR3nt: TGCGCCAGCAGCTTGGAGGAGGGACTTTCCTACGAGCAGTACTTC